The 8 T cell receptor beta chains below come from one sample, sequenced in a study of T cell changes during pregnancy in multiple sclerosis. Using immunoSEQ multiplex PCR, the repertoire was profiled, and TCRdb retains in-frame clones only, with some absent. The sample has around 50,000 clones, about 90% seen once. Sequenced material: CD4+ T cells from peripheral blood mononuclear cells, taken after pregnancy. These receptors all come from a female donor in good health, enrolled as a control in a pregnancy study.

The chain joins TRBV5-1 to TRBJ1-2, with D tentatively TRBD1 (6 bases). V gave up 4 bases and J gave up 6 bases, with 10 bases separating them. Germline lookup yields CDR1 SGHRS and CDR2 YFSETQ. The CDR3 has 12 amino acids. CDR3 sequence (DNA): TGCGCCAGCAGCGCCGCAGGGGATGGCTACACCTTC. It translates to CASSAAGDGYTF.

The chain joins TRBV7-6 to TRBJ2-1; the D is unclear. V was cut by 3 bases and J by 6 bases, with 6 bases left in between. This CDR3 is built from 12 residues. Germline V gene sequence: CDR1 SGHVS, CDR2 FNYEAQ. CDR3 nucleotide sequence: TGTGCCAGCAGCTTGCAGGCCAATGAGCAGTTCTTC. Protein: CASSLQANEQFF.

The chain has TRBV6-1 and TRBJ1-5, with D possibly being TRBD1 (5 bases). Trimming stripped 4 bases from V and 6 bases from J, with 13 bases between. The CDR3 covers 14 residues. CDR1 is MNHNS and CDR2 is SASEGT in the germline V gene. CDR3 DNA sequence: TGTGCCAGCAGTGGAGCTGCGGGGGGTCAGCCCCAGCATTTT. Translation gives CASSGAAGGQPQHF.

This chain links TRBV28 with TRBJ2-3, with D maybe TRBD2 (7 bases). This CDR3 contains 15 residues. Per the germline V gene, CDR1 is MDHEN and CDR2 is SYDVKM. V dropped 6 bases and J dropped 0 bases, with 13 bases sitting between them. The CDR3: CASRKRGGSTDTQYF. The CDR3 bases are TGTGCCAGCAGGAAACGCGGGGGCAGCACAGATACGCAGTATTTT.

This chain connects TRBV5-5 to TRBJ1-1; TRBD1 aligns across 11 bases. Germline loops: CDR1 SGHKS, CDR2 YYEKEE (reference sequence). The CDR3 runs to 19 residues. The V gene end was trimmed by 2 bases and the J gene end by 2 bases; junction bases not matched to a gene: 14. For the CDR3, the DNA is TGTGCCAGCAGCTTCACTCAAGGACAGGGGGCCTACGGAAACACTGAAGCTTTCTTT. Translation: CASSFTQGQGAYGNTEAFF.

This chain connects TRBV28 to TRBJ2-1; possible D gene TRBD1, 6 bases. The CDR3 runs to 15 residues. V was shortened by 2 bases and J by 6 bases, with 14 bases between the two germline ends. Germline-derived CDR1 and CDR2 are MDHEN and SYDVKM. This chain's CDR3 is CASSLGGQRINEQFF. The CDR3 nucleotides read TGTGCCAGCAGTTTAGGGGGCCAGCGGATCAATGAGCAGTTCTTC.

This chain joins TRBV6-5 and TRBJ1-1; D might be TRBD1 (6 bases). Germline-derived CDR1 and CDR2 are MNHEY and SVGAGI. This CDR3 contains 15 residues. The V and J ends lost 5 bases and 0 bases respectively, with 13 bases between them. Here the CDR3 reads CASSTGPGLNTEAFF. The CDR3 DNA sequence: TGTGCCAGCAGTACAGGGCCAGGCTTGAACACTGAAGCTTTCTTT.

This chain connects TRBV2 to TRBJ2-1; 7 nucleotides match TRBD2. Germline V lookup: CDR1 SNHLY, CDR2 FYNNEI. J gave up 7 bases and V 4 bases, and 10 bases lay outside the gene matches. The CDR3 is 15 amino acids. CDR3 sequence: CASSGEAGAWNEQFF. CDR3 DNA: TGTGCCAGCAGTGGTGAGGCGGGAGCATGGAATGAGCAGTTCTTC.